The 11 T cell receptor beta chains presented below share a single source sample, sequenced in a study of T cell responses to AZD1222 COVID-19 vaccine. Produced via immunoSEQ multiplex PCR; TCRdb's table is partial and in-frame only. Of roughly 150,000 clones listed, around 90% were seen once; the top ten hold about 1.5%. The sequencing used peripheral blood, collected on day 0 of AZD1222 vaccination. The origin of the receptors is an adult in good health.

CDR3 residues: CASSYKDGLQFF. As DNA, the CDR3 is TGCGCCAGCAGCTATAAAGACGGACTACAGTTCTTC. The V and J genes are TRBV5-1 and TRBJ2-1; D is perhaps TRBD2 (6 bases). Trimming removed 3 bases at V and 13 bases at J, with 14 bases between. Germline CDR1 reads SGHRS; CDR2 reads YFSETQ. CDR3 length: 12 amino acids. Supplemented by reference TRBV5-1 and TRBJ2-1, the full variable domain reads KAGVTQTPRYLIKTRGQQVTLSCSPISGHRSVSWYQQTPGQGLQFLFEYFSETQRNKGNFPGRFSGRQFSNSRSEMNVSTLELGDSALYLCASSYKDGLQFFGPGTRLTVL.

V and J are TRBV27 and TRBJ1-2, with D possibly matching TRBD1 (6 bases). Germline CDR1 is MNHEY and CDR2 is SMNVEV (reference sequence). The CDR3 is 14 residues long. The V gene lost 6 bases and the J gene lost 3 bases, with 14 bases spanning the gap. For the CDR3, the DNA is TGTGCCAGCAGACCCACAGGGAACCACTATGGCTACACCTTC. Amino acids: CASRPTGNHYGYTF.

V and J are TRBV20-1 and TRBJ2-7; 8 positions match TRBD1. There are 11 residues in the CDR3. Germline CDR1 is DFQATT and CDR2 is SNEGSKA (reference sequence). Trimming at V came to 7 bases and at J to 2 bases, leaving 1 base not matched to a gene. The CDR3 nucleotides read TGCAGTGAGGGACAGGCCTACGAGCAGTACTTC. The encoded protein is CSEGQAYEQYF.

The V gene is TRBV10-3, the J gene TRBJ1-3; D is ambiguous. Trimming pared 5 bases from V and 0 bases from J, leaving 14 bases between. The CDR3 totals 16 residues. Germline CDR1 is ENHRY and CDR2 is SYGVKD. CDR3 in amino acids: CAISLGDMSSGNTIYF. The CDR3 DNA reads TGTGCCATCAGTCTGGGAGACATGAGCTCTGGAAACACCATATATTTT.

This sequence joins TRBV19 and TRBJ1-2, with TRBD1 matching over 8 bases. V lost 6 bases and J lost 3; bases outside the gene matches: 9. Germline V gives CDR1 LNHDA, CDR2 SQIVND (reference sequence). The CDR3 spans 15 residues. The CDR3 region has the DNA TGTGCCAGTAGGTCTCCCGGGACAGGCGACTATGGCTACACCTTC. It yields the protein CASRSPGTGDYGYTF.

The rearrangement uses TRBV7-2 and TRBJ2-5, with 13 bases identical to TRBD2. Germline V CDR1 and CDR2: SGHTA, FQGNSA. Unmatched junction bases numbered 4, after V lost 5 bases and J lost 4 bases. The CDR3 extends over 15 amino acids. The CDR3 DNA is TGTGCCAGCAGCCTTCGACTAGCGGGGGGAGAGACCCAGTACTTC. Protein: CASSLRLAGGETQYF.

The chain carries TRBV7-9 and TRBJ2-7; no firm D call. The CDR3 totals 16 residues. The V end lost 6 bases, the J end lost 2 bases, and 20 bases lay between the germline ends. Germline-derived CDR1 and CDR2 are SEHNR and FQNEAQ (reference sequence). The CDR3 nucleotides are TGTGCCAGCAGACGATACTCGCTCGGGCTCCCCTACGAGCAGTACTTC. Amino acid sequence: CASRRYSLGLPYEQYF.

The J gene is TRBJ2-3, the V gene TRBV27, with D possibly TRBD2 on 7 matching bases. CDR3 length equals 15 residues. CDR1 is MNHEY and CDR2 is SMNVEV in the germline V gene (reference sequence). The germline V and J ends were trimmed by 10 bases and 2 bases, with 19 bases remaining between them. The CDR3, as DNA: TGTGCCAACAACTTAGGGGGGGGCCTCACAGATACGCAGTATTTT. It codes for CANNLGGGLTDTQYF.

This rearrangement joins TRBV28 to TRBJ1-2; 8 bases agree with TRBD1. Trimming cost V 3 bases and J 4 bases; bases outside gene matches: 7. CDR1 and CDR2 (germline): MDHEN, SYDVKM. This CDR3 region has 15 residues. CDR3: CASSFRQGFVYGYTF. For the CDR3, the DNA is TGTGCCAGCAGTTTTCGACAGGGGTTCGTCTATGGCTACACCTTC.

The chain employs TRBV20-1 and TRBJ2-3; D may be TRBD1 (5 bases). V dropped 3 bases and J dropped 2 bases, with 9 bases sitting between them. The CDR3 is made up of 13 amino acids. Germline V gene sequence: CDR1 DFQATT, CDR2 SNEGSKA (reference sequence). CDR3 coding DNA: TGCAGTGCTAGTAAAGGGGTCACAGATACGCAGTATTTT. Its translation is CSASKGVTDTQYF.

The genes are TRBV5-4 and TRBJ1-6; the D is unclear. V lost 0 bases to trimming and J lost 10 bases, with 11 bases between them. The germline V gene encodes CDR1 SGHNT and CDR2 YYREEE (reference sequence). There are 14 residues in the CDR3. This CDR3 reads CASSLDLYHSPLHF. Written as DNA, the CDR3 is TGTGCCAGCAGCTTGGACCTTTACCACTCACCCCTCCACTTT.